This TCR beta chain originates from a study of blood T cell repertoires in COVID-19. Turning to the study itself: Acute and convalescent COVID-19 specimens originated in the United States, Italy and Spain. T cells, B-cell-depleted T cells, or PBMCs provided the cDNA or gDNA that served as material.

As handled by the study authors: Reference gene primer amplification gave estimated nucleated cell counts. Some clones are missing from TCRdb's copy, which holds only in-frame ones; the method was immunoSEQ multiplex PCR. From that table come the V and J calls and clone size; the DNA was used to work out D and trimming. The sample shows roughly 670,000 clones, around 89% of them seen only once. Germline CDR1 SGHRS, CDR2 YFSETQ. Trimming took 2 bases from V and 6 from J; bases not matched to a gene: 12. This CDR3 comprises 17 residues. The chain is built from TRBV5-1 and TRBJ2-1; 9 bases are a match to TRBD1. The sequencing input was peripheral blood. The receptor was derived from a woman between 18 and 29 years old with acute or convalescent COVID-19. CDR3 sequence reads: CASSLVGGQGRFNEQFF. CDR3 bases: TGCGCCAGCAGCTTAGTTGGTGGACAGGGGAGATTCAATGAGCAGTTCTTC.